Shown below are 25 T cell receptor beta chains from a single sample sequenced in a study of blood T cells in healthy people across ages. It was with a sample-barcoded 5' primer and a J-beta primer mix that a second PCR of about 7 to 12 cycles was run. Using its own MiXCR run on the 5' RACE reads, TCRdb lists one record per CDR3 protein. The data contain 790,000 or so distinct CDR3 sequences, roughly 56% of them singletons. The sample consisted of blood. Every receptor here comes from a man aged 35 to 55 in good health.

This clonotype was seen only a few times. This sequence joins TRBV12-3 or TRBV12-4 and TRBJ2-5, with D uncertain. The CDR3 has 10 residues. V was clipped by 8 bases and J by 11 bases, with 12 bases between them. The CDR3 sequence is CASGFEEQYF. The DNA of the CDR3 is TGTGCCAGCGGGTTCGAAGAGCAGTACTTC.

The J gene is TRBJ2-1, the V gene TRBV4-1; 13 positions match TRBD2. The V segment lost 1 base and the J segment 8 bases; nucleotides outside the gene matches: 5. Germline CDR1 is MGHRA and CDR2 is YSYEKL. This CDR3 is 16 amino acids long. The CDR3 loop reads CASSQAPTSGGHEQFF. CDR3 DNA: TGCGCCAGCAGCCAAGCGCCGACTAGCGGGGGGCATGAGCAGTTCTTC.

This rearrangement joins TRBV7-2 to TRBJ2-5; perhaps TRBD2 as D (8 bases). This CDR3 contains 15 residues. Trimming removed 6 bases from V and 11 bases from J, with 25 bases in between. Germline lookup yields CDR1 SGHTA and CDR2 FQGNSA. The CDR3 loop reads CASSGREAQGGEQYF. The DNA for the CDR3 is TGTGCCAGCAGTGGGCGGGAGGCCCAGGGGGGTGAGCAGTACTTC.

V usage is TRBV28 and J usage is TRBJ1-6; unclear D gene. V lost 5 bases and J 9 bases, leaving 8 bases between the germline ends. This CDR3 contains 12 residues. The germline V gene has CDR1 MDHEN and CDR2 SYDVKM. The CDR3 DNA reads TGTGCCAGCAGTCGTTTCGGTTCACCCCTCCACTTT. This codes for CASSRFGSPLHF.

V is TRBV27 and J is TRBJ2-3; 7 bases fit TRBD1. CDR1 and CDR2 from the germline V gene are MNHEY and SMNVEV (reference sequence). V shed 4 bases, J shed 2 bases, and the junction held 3 bases outside the gene matches. CDR3 length: 14 residues. CDR3 DNA sequence: TGTGCCAGCAGTTGGACAGGACTCACAGATACGCAGTATTTT. The encoded protein is CASSWTGLTDTQYF.

The gene calls are TRBV12-5 and TRBJ2-1, with a weak D call TRBD2 (6 bases). This CDR3 contains 15 residues. V was pared by 5 bases and J by 0 bases, with 11 bases between. Germline V CDR1 and CDR2: LGHNT, FRNRAP. This CDR3 is CASGVSGFSYNEQFF. The CDR3 DNA follows: TGTGCTAGTGGTGTTAGCGGCTTCTCCTACAATGAGCAGTTCTTC.

This clonotype was seen just once. The J gene is TRBJ1-5, the V gene TRBV6-1; D gene unclear. The ends were cut back, 1 base at V and 2 bases at J, with 3 bases in the middle. This CDR3 has 13 amino acids. CDR1 MNHNS and CDR2 SASEGT come from the germline V gene. CDR3 in DNA: TGTGCCAGCAGTGAAGTCGGCAATCAGCCCCAGCATTTT. Translated, it gives CASSEVGNQPQHF.

This chain links TRBV20-1 with TRBJ2-7; 7 positions agree with TRBD1. This CDR3 contains 14 residues. J gave up 2 bases and V 2 bases, and 6 bases lay outside the gene matches. Germline V gene sequence: CDR1 DFQATT, CDR2 SNEGSKA (reference sequence). CDR3 region: CSARPDRAPYEQYF. CDR3 nucleotide sequence: TGCAGTGCTAGACCAGACAGGGCCCCCTACGAGCAGTACTTC.

The V call is TRBV13, the J call TRBJ2-5, with 10 bases aligning to TRBD1. This CDR3 is built from 16 residues. Trimming cost V 3 bases and J 3 bases; bases outside gene matches: 7. Germline loops: CDR1 PRHDT, CDR2 FYEKMQ (reference sequence). The CDR3 DNA sequence: TGTGCCAGCAGCTTCCGGGACAGGGGCGAGGAAGAGACCCAGTACTTC. This encodes CASSFRDRGEEETQYF.

This rearrangement joins TRBV20-1 to TRBJ2-1; either TRBD1 or TRBD2 may fit D (5 bases each). The CDR3 has 13 amino acids. The V and J ends lost 7 bases and 4 bases respectively, with 14 bases between them. Per the germline V gene, CDR1 is DFQATT and CDR2 is SNEGSKA (reference sequence). CDR3 residues: CSVTGRGYNEQFF. Here the CDR3 DNA reads TGCAGTGTTACGGGGCGCGGTTACAATGAGCAGTTCTTC.

The chain has TRBV6-5 and TRBJ2-5, with D unclear. Per germline, CDR1 MNHEY and CDR2 SVGAGI. This CDR3 contains 15 residues. Trimming took 5 bases from V and 3 from J, leaving 16 bases between them. In nucleotides, the CDR3 is TGTGCCAGCAGTCCAACCGGGTGGGGTGAAGAGACCCAGTACTTC. Its translation is CASSPTGWGEETQYF.

This clonotype was detected a few times. The V and J genes are TRBV15 and TRBJ2-1; no reliable D call. The CDR3 contains 13 residues. V dropped 0 bases and J dropped 12 bases, with 12 bases sitting between them. Germline-derived CDR1 and CDR2 are LNHNV and YYDKDF (reference sequence). CDR3 protein: CATSRDLVTPQFF. For the CDR3, the DNA is TGTGCCACCAGCAGAGATCTGGTCACGCCGCAGTTCTTC.

The V and J genes are TRBV28 and TRBJ2-3, with D unresolved. CDR1 and CDR2 (germline): MDHEN, SYDVKM. CDR3 length: 16 amino acids. Trimming left V 6 bases short and J 4 bases short, with 20 bases between. The CDR3 nucleotides read TGTGCCAGCAGCCCCCTACGAACAGCCCTACCAGATACGCAGTATTTT. Encoded protein: CASSPLRTALPDTQYF. The whole variable domain, filled in from reference TRBV28 and TRBJ2-3, reads DVKVTQSSRYLVKRTGEKVFLECVQDMDHENMFWYRQDPGLGLRLIYFSYDVKMKEKGDIPEGYSVSREKKERFSLILESASTNQTSMYLCASSPLRTALPDTQYFGPGTRLTVL.

As DNA, the CDR3 is TGCAGTGCTAGACCTCCTTTCACGAAGATCACAGATACGCAGTATTTT. This codes for CSARPPFTKITDTQYF. This chain uses TRBV20-1 with TRBJ2-3; D not resolved. Trimming cost V 2 bases and J 2 bases, with 17 bases left between them. The CDR3 runs to 16 residues. Germline V gene lookup returns CDR1 DFQATT and CDR2 SNEGSKA (reference sequence).

The genes are TRBV28 and TRBJ1-6, with 11 bases matching TRBD1. Germline lookup yields CDR1 MDHEN and CDR2 SYDVKM. The junction had 8 bases not matched to a gene; V was cut back by 5 bases and J by 8 bases. The CDR3 sequence is 16 residues long. The CDR3 nucleotides read TGTGCCAGCAGTCCGGGGGACAGGGGGTTGGATTCACCCCTCCACTTT. This translates into CASSPGDRGLDSPLHF.

The genes are TRBV29-1 and TRBJ1-1; 9 bases are a match to TRBD1. Germline values: CDR1 SQVTM, CDR2 ANQGSEA. The CDR3 runs 14 residues. J lost 5 bases, V lost 5 bases, and 9 bases had no gene match. CDR3 residues: CSVYPGQGRTEAFF. The CDR3 coding sequence is TGCAGCGTTTACCCGGGACAGGGACGGACTGAAGCTTTCTTT.

On this clonotype: An end of the junction does not agree with germline; a read error may underlie this. Here the CDR3 DNA reads TGCGCCAGCAGCCTCCGGGGGGGGTCCTACAATGATCAGTTCTTC. Translating gives CASSLRGGSYNDQFF. The chain is built from TRBV5-1 and TRBJ2-1; 8 bases are shared with TRBD2. CDR1 SGHRS and CDR2 YFSETQ come from the germline V gene. This CDR3 comprises 15 residues.

V and J are TRBV7-2 and TRBJ2-7, with D unclear. The CDR3 covers 14 residues. Per germline, CDR1 SGHTA and CDR2 FQGNSA. V gave up 5 bases and J gave up 5 bases, with 16 bases separating them. The CDR3 DNA reads as TGTGCCAGCAGCACCCGCGAACTCGACCACGAGCAGTACTTC. This sequence encodes CASSTRELDHEQYF.

The rearrangement joins TRBV24-1 to TRBJ2-1; a weak D match, TRBD2 (6 bases). The germline V gene encodes CDR1 KGHDR and CDR2 SFDVKD. CDR3 length: 15 residues. V dropped 3 bases and J dropped 8 bases, with 16 bases sitting between them. CDR3 loop: CATSDDRTNKDEQFF. The CDR3 DNA reads as TGTGCCACCAGTGATGATCGGACTAATAAGGATGAGCAGTTCTTC.

This clonotype occurred once. This rearrangement joins TRBV4-2 to TRBJ1-1; possibly TRBD1 for D (5 bases). Germline V gives CDR1 LGHNA, CDR2 YNFKEQ. Trimming removed 3 bases from V and 1 base from J, with 9 bases in between. This CDR3 has 14 residues. The DNA for the CDR3 is TGTGCCAGCAGCCATGGGGGGGAGAACACTGAAGCTTTCTTT. It specifies CASSHGGENTEAFF.

The chain links TRBV4-1 to TRBJ2-7; D gene ambiguous. This CDR3 spans 14 amino acids. CDR1 and CDR2 from the germline V gene are MGHRA and YSYEKL. Trimming pared 2 bases from V and 3 bases from J, leaving 11 bases between. The CDR3 DNA sequence: TGCGCCAGCAGCCAACTACGACGGAACTACGAGCAGTACTTC. Translation: CASSQLRRNYEQYF.

The V and J genes are TRBV13 and TRBJ2-4; 11 bases match TRBD1. The J call may be mistaken, given a closer DNA end match to TRBJ2-7. The CDR3 is 16 amino acids. Germline assignment: CDR1 PRHDT and CDR2 FYEKMQ (reference sequence). DNA for the CDR3: TGTGCCAGCAGCTTAAGGGGACAGGGGGGGATCTACGAGCAGTACTTC. The encoded protein is CASSLRGQGGIYEQYF.

V gene TRBV29-1 combines with J gene TRBJ2-2; 8 bases align to TRBD1. CDR1 SQVTM and CDR2 ANQGSEA come from the germline V gene. The CDR3 length is 13 residues. The trim removed 7 bases at V and 7 bases at J, leaving 8 bases unmatched. CDR3 sequence (DNA): TGCAGCGCAGACAGGGGAAGGGGCGGGGAGCTGTTTTTT. Its protein product is CSADRGRGGELFF.

The V gene is TRBV5-1, the J gene TRBJ2-7; 9 bases agree with TRBD2. This CDR3 region has 15 residues. CDR1 SGHRS and CDR2 YFSETQ come from the germline V gene. J lost 0 bases, V lost 3 bases, and 4 bases had no gene match. The CDR3 reads CASSSGLASSYEQYF. CDR3 in DNA: TGCGCCAGCAGCTCGGGACTAGCTTCCTCCTACGAGCAGTACTTC. The variable domain in full, with the rest retrieved from reference TRBV5-1 and TRBJ2-7, is KAGVTQTPRYLIKTRGQQVTLSCSPISGHRSVSWYQQTPGQGLQFLFEYFSETQRNKGNFPGRFSGRQFSNSRSEMNVSTLELGDSALYLCASSSGLASSYEQYFGPGTRLTVT.

The V gene is TRBV20-1, the J gene TRBJ2-1, with D possibly being TRBD2 (6 bases). The germline V gene encodes CDR1 DFQATT and CDR2 SNEGSKA (reference sequence). V lost 3 bases to trimming and J lost 2 bases, with 8 bases between them. The CDR3 contains 13 residues. CDR3 in amino acids: CSASGSAYNEQFF. The CDR3 nucleotides are TGCAGTGCTAGCGGGAGCGCCTACAATGAGCAGTTCTTC.